Following are 20 T cell receptor beta chains from one sample sequenced in a study of cytotoxic CD8 clonotypes in ibrutinib-treated CLL (dated by TCRdb to the early 2020s). The time point label of this sample denotes: approximately 25 months on ibrutinib. Libraries were constructed by the immunoSEQ multiplex PCR assay. TCRdb took this table from immuneACCESS and kept in-frame rearrangements with V and J called. Such tables lack part of the clones; where checked against another copy, unresolved V genes explain under half of the gap, and the rest is unexplained. This sample has fewer than 30,000 clones in its table, and 68% of those were observed once. The leading ten clones occupy around 28% of the sample. The specimen comprised PBMCs, sampled after 24 months of ibrutinib treatment. Receptor source: a human donor with chronic lymphocytic leukemia.

This clone was detected a few times. This chain joins TRBV5-1 and TRBJ1-1; 7 bases are a match to TRBD1. Germline assignment: CDR1 SGHRS and CDR2 YFSETQ. V was pared by 7 bases and J by 1 base, with 10 bases of the junction left unmatched. The CDR3 is made up of 15 amino acids. The CDR3 coding sequence is TGCGCCAGCGGCGCATACAGGGGCCCGAACACTGAAGCTTTCTTT. Translation gives CASGAYRGPNTEAFF.

The rearrangement links TRBV2 to TRBJ1-2; no clear D. Trimming cost V 4 bases and J 4 bases, with 13 bases left between them. CDR3 length equals 14 residues. From germline, CDR1 is SNHLY and CDR2 FYNNEI. DNA of the CDR3: TGTGCCAGCAGTGGAGAAAGACGGTCCTATGGCTACACCTTC. Translating it yields CASSGERRSYGYTF. Combining the CDR3 with reference TRBV2 and TRBJ1-2 gives the whole variable domain EPEVTQTPSHQVTQMGQEVILRCVPISNHLYFYWYRQILGQKVEFLVSFYNNEISEKSEIFDDQFSVERPDGSNFTLKIRSTKLEDSAMYFCASSGERRSYGYTFGSGTRLTVV.

The V gene is TRBV12-5, the J gene TRBJ2-7; weak D call: TRBD1 (5 bases). The CDR3 sequence is 12 residues long. V shed 7 bases and J shed 2 bases, with 9 bases lying between them. Germline V gene sequence: CDR1 LGHNT, CDR2 FRNRAP. CDR3 loop: CASEGDPYEQYF. Written as DNA, the CDR3 is TGTGCTAGTGAAGGGGATCCCTACGAGCAGTACTTC.

V gene TRBV25-1 combines with J gene TRBJ2-2, with 7 bases identical to TRBD1. CDR3 length: 15 residues. The V gene's germline CDR1 is MGHDK and CDR2 SYGVNS. Trimming at V came to 3 bases and at J to 4 bases, leaving 5 bases not matched to a gene. The chain's CDR3 is CASSDPGTATGELFF. In DNA form, the CDR3 reads TGTGCCAGCAGTGACCCCGGGACAGCCACCGGGGAGCTGTTTTTT.

V is TRBV25-1 and J is TRBJ1-6; maybe TRBD1 (6 bases). V was trimmed by 10 bases and J by 8 bases, leaving 18 bases between them. Looked up from germline, CDR1 is MGHDK and CDR2 is SYGVNS. The CDR3 has 14 residues. CDR3 DNA: TGTGCCACCGTTAATACAGGGAGGGATTCACCCCTCCACTTT. Translated, it gives CATVNTGRDSPLHF. Variable domain in full (rest from reference TRBV25-1 and TRBJ1-6): EADIYQTPRYLVIGTGKKITLECSQTMGHDKMYWYQQDPGMELHLIHYSYGVNSTEKGDLSSESTVSRIRTEHFPLTLESARPSHTSQYLCATVNTGRDSPLHFGNGTRLTVT.

This clone was seen more than once but under ten times. The CDR3 is CASSQDGRNQPQHF. The CDR3 nucleotides are TGTGCCAGCAGCCAAGATGGACGGAATCAGCCCCAGCATTTT. This chain connects TRBV4-2 to TRBJ1-5, with unresolved D. This CDR3 has 14 residues. CDR1 is LGHNA and CDR2 is YNFKEQ in the germline V gene. The germline V and J ends were trimmed by 0 bases and 4 bases, with 7 bases remaining between them.

The chain uses TRBV5-6 and TRBJ2-3, with 8 bases identical to TRBD1. The CDR3 is made up of 17 amino acids. Trimming at V came to 5 bases and at J to 1 base, leaving 12 bases not matched to a gene. Germline V gene lookup returns CDR1 SGHDT and CDR2 YYEEEE. For the CDR3, the DNA is TGTGCCAGCAGGAGGAGGACAGGGCGGGATGGCACAGATACGCAGTATTTT. Residues: CASRRRTGRDGTDTQYF. Full variable domain (remainder filled in from reference TRBV5-6 and TRBJ2-3): DAGVTQSPTHLIKTRGQQVTLRCSPKSGHDTVSWYQQALGQGPQFIFQYYEEEERQRGNFPDRFSGHQFPNYSSELNVNALLLGDSALYLCASRRRTGRDGTDTQYFGPGTRLTVL.

The CDR3 protein is CASSQFGRATNEKLFF. The DNA of the CDR3 is TGCGCCAGCAGCCAATTTGGACGGGCAACTAATGAAAAACTGTTTTTT. The V and J genes are TRBV5-1 and TRBJ1-4, with unresolved D. The CDR3 is made up of 16 amino acids. Germline V gene lookup returns CDR1 SGHRS and CDR2 YFSETQ. V was pared by 4 bases and J by 0 bases, with 13 bases between.

The J gene is TRBJ1-4, the V gene TRBV5-5, with a tentative D call TRBD1 (6 bases). Germline CDR1 reads SGHKS; CDR2 reads YYEKEE (reference sequence). V was pared by 3 bases and J by 4 bases, with 16 bases between. There are 16 residues in the CDR3. The CDR3 nucleotides are TGTGCCAGCAGCTCGACCCCAGGGGTGAATAATGAAAAACTGTTTTTT. It encodes CASSSTPGVNNEKLFF.

This clone was detected only a few times. V and J are TRBV7-3 and TRBJ2-1, with TRBD1 matching 8 bases. J lost 3 bases, V lost 2 bases, and 3 bases had no gene match. Germline CDR1 reads SGHTA; CDR2 reads FQGTGA. The CDR3 contains 15 residues. This CDR3 is CASSLAQGDYNEQFF. CDR3 sequence (DNA): TGTGCCAGCAGCTTAGCACAGGGGGACTACAATGAGCAGTTCTTC.

This rearrangement joins TRBV29-1 to TRBJ1-2, with D uncertain. The length of the CDR3 is 12 residues. V shed 4 bases and J shed 1 base, with 7 bases lying between them. From germline, CDR1 is SQVTM and CDR2 ANQGSEA. The CDR3 coding sequence is TGCAGCGTTGTAGAGGGTAACTATGGCTACACCTTC. This translates into CSVVEGNYGYTF.

This rearrangement joins TRBV5-4 to TRBJ1-1; D is uncertain. This CDR3 has 15 amino acids. The V end was cut by 2 bases, the J end by 2 bases, with 13 bases between. The germline V gene encodes CDR1 SGHNT and CDR2 YYREEE (reference sequence). CDR3 sequence (DNA): TGTGCCAGCAGCTTTGACAACCACCTAAACACTGAAGCTTTCTTT. As protein: CASSFDNHLNTEAFF.

This rearrangement joins TRBV27 to TRBJ2-2; D not certain. The germline gives CDR1 MNHEY, CDR2 SMNVEV (reference sequence). The CDR3 has 12 amino acids. V gave up 6 bases and J gave up 8 bases, with 10 bases separating them. CDR3 nucleotides: TGTGCCAGCAGGGATGGGTGGGGGGAGCTGTTTTTT. Amino acids: CASRDGWGELFF.

V usage is TRBV4-1 and J usage is TRBJ1-5; no clear D gene. This CDR3 has 13 amino acids. CDR1 and CDR2 (germline): MGHRA, YSYEKL. Between the trimmed V and J ends, which lost 0 bases and 6 bases, there was a span of 6 bases. For the CDR3, the DNA is TGCGCCAGCAGCCAAGATCAGGTTCAGCCCCAGCATTTT. This translates into CASSQDQVQPQHF.

The chain couples TRBV30 to TRBJ2-3, with 10 bases identical to TRBD2. CDR3 size: 17 residues. V gave up 4 bases and J gave up 0 bases; unmatched junction bases: 10. Germline V gives CDR1 GTSNPN, CDR2 SVGIG (reference sequence). This CDR3 is CAWKGLAGAFSTDTQYF. In DNA form, the CDR3 reads TGTGCCTGGAAAGGGCTAGCGGGGGCCTTTAGCACAGATACGCAGTATTTT. Supplemented by reference TRBV30 and TRBJ2-3, the full variable domain reads SQTIHQWPATLVQPVGSPLSLECTVEGTSNPNLYWYRQAAGRGLQLLFYSVGIGQISSEVPQNLSASRPQDRQFILSSKKLLLSDSGFYLCAWKGLAGAFSTDTQYFGPGTRLTVL.

The V gene is TRBV11-1, the J gene TRBJ1-6; tentatively, D is TRBD1 (5 bases). The length of the CDR3 is 14 residues. Trimming took off 3 bases at V and 7 bases at J, with 10 bases between the two ends. Germline values: CDR1 SGHAT, CDR2 FQDESV (reference sequence). In DNA form, the CDR3 reads TGTGCCAGCAGCTTCCCGGGACGGAATTCACCCCTCCACTTT. This gives the protein CASSFPGRNSPLHF.

The chain carries TRBV15 and TRBJ1-6, with a possible D match to TRBD1 (5 bases). The CDR3 sequence is 18 residues long. Trimming took off 2 bases at V and 0 bases at J, with 14 bases between the two ends. CDR1 and CDR2 (germline): LNHNV, YYDKDF (reference sequence). The CDR3 is CATSRLGPSSSYNSPLHF. CDR3 bases: TGTGCCACCAGCAGACTGGGACCGTCAAGCTCCTATAATTCACCCCTCCACTTT. The variable domain in full, completed from reference TRBV15 and TRBJ1-6, reads DAMVIQNPRYQVTQFGKPVTLSCSQTLNHNVMYWYQQKSSQAPKLLFHYYDKDFNNEADTPDNFQSRRPNTSFCFLDIRSPGLGDTAMYLCATSRLGPSSSYNSPLHFGNGTRLTVT.

This chain connects TRBV5-4 to TRBJ2-7; 7 positions agree with TRBD1. Germline V gene lookup returns CDR1 SGHNT and CDR2 YYREEE (reference sequence). Losses at the gene ends were 4 bases for V and 3 bases for J; bases not matched to a gene: 10. The CDR3 runs to 15 residues. The CDR3 DNA is TGTGCCAGCAGCAGGGACAGTGCGATTTACTACGAGCAGTACTTC. Its protein product is CASSRDSAIYYEQYF.

As to this clone: This sample includes further DNA sequences coding for the same CDR3. V and J are TRBV27 and TRBJ1-5; D is unclear. The length of the CDR3 is 14 residues. CDR1 MNHEY and CDR2 SMNVEV come from the germline V gene (reference sequence). V was shortened by 2 bases and J by 0 bases, with 5 bases between the two germline ends. This CDR3 reads CASSLRDSNQPQHF. CDR3 in DNA: TGTGCCAGCAGTTTAAGGGATAGCAATCAGCCCCAGCATTTT.

A remark on this clone: At one end the junction does not follow the germline gene, possibly because of a read error. The rearrangement links TRBV10-3 to TRBJ2-7; 8 bases match TRBD2. This CDR3 contains 14 residues. CDR1 is ENHRY, CDR2 SYGVKD, per germline. The CDR3 spells CAIRDSGVSHEQYF. The CDR3 DNA is TGTGCCATCAGGGATAGCGGGGTCTCCCACGAGCAGTACTTC.